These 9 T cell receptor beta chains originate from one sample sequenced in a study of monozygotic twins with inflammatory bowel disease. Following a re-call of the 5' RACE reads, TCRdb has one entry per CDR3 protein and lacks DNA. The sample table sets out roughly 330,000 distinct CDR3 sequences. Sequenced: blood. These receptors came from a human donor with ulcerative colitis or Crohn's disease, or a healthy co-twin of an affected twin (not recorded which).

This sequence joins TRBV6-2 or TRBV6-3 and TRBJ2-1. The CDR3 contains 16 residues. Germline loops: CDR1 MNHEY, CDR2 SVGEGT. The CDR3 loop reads CASSYSRTDTYNEQFF.

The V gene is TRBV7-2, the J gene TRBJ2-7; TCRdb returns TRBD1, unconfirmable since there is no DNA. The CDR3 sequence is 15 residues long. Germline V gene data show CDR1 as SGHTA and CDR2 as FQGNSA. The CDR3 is CASSLGAGAVSEQYF.

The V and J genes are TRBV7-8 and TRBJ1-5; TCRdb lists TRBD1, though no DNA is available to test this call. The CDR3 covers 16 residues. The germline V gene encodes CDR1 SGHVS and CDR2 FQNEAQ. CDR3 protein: CASSDKTGIGGQPQHF.

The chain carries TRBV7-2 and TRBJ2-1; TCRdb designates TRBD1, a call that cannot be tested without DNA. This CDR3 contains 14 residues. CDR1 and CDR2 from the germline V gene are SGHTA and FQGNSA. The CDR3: CASSLDGSENRGRF.

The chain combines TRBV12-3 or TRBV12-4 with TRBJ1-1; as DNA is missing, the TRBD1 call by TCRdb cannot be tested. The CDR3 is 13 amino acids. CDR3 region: CASSLFQGTEAFF.

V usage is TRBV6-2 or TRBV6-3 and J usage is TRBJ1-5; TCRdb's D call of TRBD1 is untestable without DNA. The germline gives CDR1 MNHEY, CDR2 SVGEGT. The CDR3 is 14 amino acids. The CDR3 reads CASSQDRVYQPQHF.

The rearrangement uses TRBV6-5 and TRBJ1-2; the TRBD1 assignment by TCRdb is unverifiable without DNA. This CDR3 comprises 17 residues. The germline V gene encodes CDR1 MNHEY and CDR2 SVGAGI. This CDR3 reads CASSSYPGRTLSHGYTF.

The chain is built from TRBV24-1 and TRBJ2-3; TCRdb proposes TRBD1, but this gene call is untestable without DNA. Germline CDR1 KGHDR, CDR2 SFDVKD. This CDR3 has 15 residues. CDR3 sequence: CATSGLRTGSDTQYF.

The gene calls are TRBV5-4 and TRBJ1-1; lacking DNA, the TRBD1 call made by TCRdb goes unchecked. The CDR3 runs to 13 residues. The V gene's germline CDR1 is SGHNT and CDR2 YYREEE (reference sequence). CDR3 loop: CASSSQGDTEAFF.